Given below is one T cell receptor (beta chain) in context. The data belong to a study of blood T cell repertoires in COVID-19. Overall study context: COVID-19 samples, acute and convalescent, were from the United States, Italy and Spain. Sample material is recorded as cDNA or gDNA derived from T cells, B-cell-depleted T cells, or PBMCs.

In the original analysis: Using reference gene primer amplification, nucleated cell counts were estimated. Clones were sequenced by immunoSEQ multiplex PCR, and TCRdb holds only the in-frame ones, with some missing. Clone size and the V and J calls come from that table; the DNA yielded D and trimming. The sample yields some 70,000 clones, roughly 85% seen once. Between the trimmed V and J ends, which lost 5 bases and 2 bases, there was a span of 22 bases. This CDR3 has 17 residues. CDR1 and CDR2 from the germline V gene are SGHAT and FQNNGV. V gene TRBV11-2 combines with J gene TRBJ2-7; possible D gene TRBD2, 6 bases. The sample comprised peripheral blood. This sequence originates from a woman aged 60-75 years with acute or convalescent COVID-19. CDR3 coding DNA: TGTGCCAGCAGCCTCTCTGGAGGAGGGAGGCCCACCTACGAGCAGTACTTC. This codes for CASSLSGGGRPTYEQYF.